Following are 23 T cell receptor beta chains from one sample sequenced in a study of T cell responses to AZD1222 COVID-19 vaccine. The method was immunoSEQ multiplex PCR; TCRdb's version includes in-frame clones alone and lacks a portion of them. The sample consists of about 150,000 clones, 80% to 95% of them appearing once. The sample consisted of peripheral blood, taken 28 days after the second AZD1222 dose. The receptors here all came from an adult who received the AZD1222 COVID-19 vaccine.

V usage is TRBV24-1 and J usage is TRBJ1-2; D gene ambiguous. CDR1 is KGHDR, CDR2 SFDVKD, per germline. This CDR3 region has 11 residues. V gave up 4 bases and J gave up 3 bases, with 2 bases separating them. The CDR3 spells CATSDHYGYTF. The CDR3 DNA reads as TGTGCCACCAGTGACCACTATGGCTACACCTTC.

The CDR3 nucleotides read TGTGCCAGCAGTCATTGGGGGGATAGCACAGATACGCAGTATTTT. Protein sequence: CASSHWGDSTDTQYF. The chain employs TRBV28 and TRBJ2-3, with a weak D call TRBD2 (6 bases). The CDR3 has 15 residues. Trimming pared 5 bases from V and 0 bases from J, leaving 12 bases between. The germline CDR1 and CDR2 sequences are MDHEN and SYDVKM.

V is TRBV6-1 and J is TRBJ2-1, with 12 nucleotides matching TRBD2. V was pared by 0 bases and J by 7 bases, with 10 bases of the junction left unmatched. The CDR3 has 18 amino acids. Germline values: CDR1 MNHNS, CDR2 SASEGT. In DNA, the CDR3 is TGTGCCAGCAGTGAAGCTGGGCTAGCGGGAGGGCTATTAAATGAGCAGTTCTTC. This encodes CASSEAGLAGGLLNEQFF.

The rearrangement joins TRBV27 to TRBJ1-1, with a weak D call TRBD1 (6 bases). In germline, CDR1 is MNHEY, CDR2 SMNVEV (reference sequence). This CDR3 has 16 residues. Trimming took off 4 bases at V and 3 bases at J, with 18 bases between the two ends. The CDR3 protein is CASSSRTVLGDTEAFF. CDR3 in DNA: TGTGCCAGCAGTTCGCGGACAGTCCTGGGGGACACTGAAGCTTTCTTT.

The sample holds one count of this clone. The chain employs TRBV29-1 and TRBJ1-2; no firm D call. There are 11 residues in the CDR3. V was trimmed by 2 bases and J by 2 bases, leaving 3 bases between them. Germline V gene lookup returns CDR1 SQVTM and CDR2 ANQGSEA. The CDR3 protein is CSVEQNYGYTF. DNA of the CDR3: TGCAGCGTTGAACAAAACTATGGCTACACCTTC.

The chain employs TRBV21-1 and TRBJ2-7. TRBV21-1 is described as a pseudogene. This CDR3 region has 15 residues. The CDR3, as DNA: TGTGCCAGCAGCAAAGGGATGAAGGATACCTACGAGCAGTACTTC. Its protein is CASSKGMKDTYEQYF.

The chain recombines TRBV19 with TRBJ2-7; 7 bases are a match to TRBD1. The CDR3 consists of 12 residues. V lost 7 bases, J lost 7 bases, and 7 bases stayed unmatched. Germline V gene lookup returns CDR1 LNHDA and CDR2 SQIVND (reference sequence). The CDR3 spells CASKGAVGEQYF. In DNA form, the CDR3 reads TGTGCCAGTAAGGGGGCCGTCGGGGAGCAGTACTTC.

The chain uses TRBV5-1 and TRBJ2-2; possibly TRBD1 for D (6 bases). The CDR3 has 17 residues. Trimming pared 3 bases from V and 5 bases from J, leaving 20 bases between. Germline values: CDR1 SGHRS, CDR2 YFSETQ. The CDR3 bases are TGCGCCAGCAGCTCCCACGACCAGGGGCTGGGAACCGGGGAGCTGTTTTTT. This codes for CASSSHDQGLGTGELFF.

The chain combines TRBV5-1 with TRBJ2-7, with 7 bases that match TRBD1. The CDR3 runs 15 residues. The germline V gene encodes CDR1 SGHRS and CDR2 YFSETQ. Unmatched junction bases numbered 7, after V lost 1 base and J lost 3 bases. This chain's CDR3 is CASSLSGQSFYEQYF. In DNA, the CDR3 is TGCGCCAGCAGCTTGTCGGGACAGAGCTTCTACGAGCAGTACTTC.

This clone was picked up one time. The genes are TRBV5-8 and TRBJ2-1; 8 bases line up with TRBD1. The CDR3 totals 14 residues. Germline V gene lookup returns CDR1 SGHTS and CDR2 YDEGEE. After removal of 4 bases from V and 5 bases from J, the junction contained 5 bases not matched to a gene. The CDR3 region is CASSPTGVDNEQFF. CDR3 in DNA: TGTGCCAGCAGCCCGACAGGGGTCGACAATGAGCAGTTCTTC.

The rearrangement links TRBV27 to TRBJ2-7; D may be TRBD1 (6 bases). V was trimmed by 2 bases and J by 2 bases, leaving 10 bases between them. This CDR3 has 14 residues. CDR1 MNHEY and CDR2 SMNVEV come from the germline V gene (reference sequence). The CDR3 is CASSLKPGAYEQYF. The DNA of the CDR3 is TGTGCCAGCAGTTTAAAACCAGGGGCCTACGAGCAGTACTTC.

This clone was detected only a few times. The chain is built from TRBV11-2 and TRBJ2-7, with 10 bases lining up with TRBD2. This CDR3 is 14 amino acids long. Trimming cost V 4 bases and J 4 bases; bases outside gene matches: 4. Germline CDR1 reads SGHAT; CDR2 reads FQNNGV. Here the CDR3 DNA reads TGTGCCAGCAGCTCACTAGCGGGGCTTTACGAGCAGTACTTC. This codes for CASSSLAGLYEQYF.

The V and J genes are TRBV5-5 and TRBJ2-1, with D uncertain. V shed 0 bases and J shed 6 bases, with 4 bases lying between them. The CDR3 totals 12 residues. Germline V gene lookup returns CDR1 SGHKS and CDR2 YYEKEE (reference sequence). The CDR3 region is CASSLGVNEQFF. The CDR3 nucleotides read TGTGCCAGCAGCTTGGGGGTCAATGAGCAGTTCTTC.

The rearrangement joins TRBV5-4 to TRBJ2-2; D call uncertain. CDR3 length: 12 residues. With 0 bases removed from V and 6 bases from J, the gap between germline ends came to 3 bases. Germline assignment: CDR1 SGHNT and CDR2 YYREEE (reference sequence). CDR3 residues: CASSLDSGELFF. The CDR3 bases are TGTGCCAGCAGCTTGGACTCCGGGGAGCTGTTTTTT.

This clone was detected once. This rearrangement joins TRBV29-1 to TRBJ1-2, with D possibly being TRBD1 (5 bases). This CDR3 is 13 amino acids long. Trimming took 6 bases from V and 7 from J, leaving 18 bases between them. Germline assignment: CDR1 SQVTM and CDR2 ANQGSEA. The DNA for the CDR3 is TGCAGCGTCCACAGGACCCTAGGTGGTGGCTACACCTTC. The encoded protein is CSVHRTLGGGYTF.

V usage is TRBV7-2 and J usage is TRBJ2-1; 10 bases fit TRBD2. CDR1 is SGHTA, CDR2 FQGNSA, per germline. The V segment lost 3 bases and the J segment 3 bases; nucleotides outside the gene matches: 8. The CDR3 runs to 17 residues. CDR3 loop: CASSFPSGSVLYNEQFF. In DNA, the CDR3 is TGTGCCAGCAGCTTTCCTAGCGGGAGTGTCCTCTACAATGAGCAGTTCTTC.

This clone appeared a single time. The V and J genes are TRBV11-1 and TRBJ1-2; D is possibly TRBD1 (5 bases). The CDR3 contains 14 residues. Germline V gene lookup returns CDR1 SGHAT and CDR2 FQDESV (reference sequence). The V gene lost 5 bases and the J gene lost 0 bases, with 10 bases spanning the gap. CDR3 sequence reads: CASSEGAANYGYTF. CDR3 sequence (DNA): TGTGCCAGCAGCGAAGGGGCGGCTAACTATGGCTACACCTTC.

The V gene is TRBV11-1, the J gene TRBJ2-3, with D perhaps TRBD1 or TRBD2 (5 bases each). The CDR3 loop spans 16 amino acids. V shed 1 base and J shed 3 bases, with 14 bases lying between them. Germline loops: CDR1 SGHAT, CDR2 FQDESV (reference sequence). CDR3 loop: CASSLGSLGATDTQYF. The CDR3 region has the DNA TGTGCCAGCAGCTTAGGGTCCCTCGGGGCTACAGATACGCAGTATTTT.

V gene TRBV18 combines with J gene TRBJ2-3; D is unclear. Per germline, CDR1 KGHSH and CDR2 LQKENI. V was trimmed by 5 bases and J by 1 base, leaving 19 bases between them. The CDR3 length is 17 residues. CDR3 in amino acids: CASSSRVRTPGTDTQYF. Written as DNA, the CDR3 is TGTGCCAGCTCATCACGGGTCCGAACCCCGGGCACAGATACGCAGTATTTT. The entire variable domain, with the rest obtained from reference TRBV18 and TRBJ2-3, is as follows: NAGVMQNPRHLVRRRGQEARLRCSPMKGHSHVYWYRQLPEEGLKFMVYLQKENIIDESGMPKERFSAEFPKEGPSILRIQQVVRGDSAAYFCASSSRVRTPGTDTQYFGPGTRLTVL.

The chain links TRBV10-1 to TRBJ2-3, with D perhaps being TRBD1 or TRBD2 (6 bases each). CDR1 is WNHNN, CDR2 SYGVQD, per germline (reference sequence). The CDR3 has 17 residues. V lost 3 bases and J 4 bases, leaving 20 bases between the germline ends. CDR3 nucleotide sequence: TGCGCCAGCAGTGACCCCGGGGGAACAGGGCTGGCAGATACGCAGTATTTT. Its translation: CASSDPGGTGLADTQYF.

The gene calls are TRBV6-1 and TRBJ1-5; D remains unclear. Trimming removed 3 bases at V and 10 bases at J, with 13 bases between. Germline V gene lookup returns CDR1 MNHNS and CDR2 SASEGT. CDR3 size: 13 residues. DNA of the CDR3: TGTGCCAGCAGTGATTCGGAGGGTATTCCCCAGCATTTT. Translated, it gives CASSDSEGIPQHF.

The chain has TRBV27 and TRBJ2-7; no clear D gene. The V end lost 8 bases, the J end lost 6 bases, and 14 bases lay between the germline ends. The CDR3 sequence is 12 residues long. CDR1 is MNHEY and CDR2 is SMNVEV in the germline V gene (reference sequence). CDR3 nucleotides: TGTGCCAGCCACGACAATTATGGCGAGCAGTACTTC. Encoded protein: CASHDNYGEQYF.

The rearrangement joins TRBV5-4 to TRBJ2-7, with 9 bases identical to TRBD1. The CDR3 is made up of 15 amino acids. Germline trimming cut 5 bases from V and 6 bases from J; bases unmatched to any gene: 12. Germline-derived CDR1 and CDR2 are SGHNT and YYREEE (reference sequence). The CDR3 sequence: CASRTGTGIAGEQYF. The CDR3, as DNA: TGTGCCAGCAGGACCGGGACAGGGATAGCTGGCGAGCAGTACTTC. The entire variable domain, with the rest obtained from reference TRBV5-4 and TRBJ2-7, is as follows: ETGVTQSPTHLIKTRGQQVTLRCSSQSGHNTVSWYQQALGQGPQFIFQYYREEENGRGNFPPRFSGLQFPNYSSELNVNALELDDSALYLCASRTGTGIAGEQYFGPGTRLTVT.